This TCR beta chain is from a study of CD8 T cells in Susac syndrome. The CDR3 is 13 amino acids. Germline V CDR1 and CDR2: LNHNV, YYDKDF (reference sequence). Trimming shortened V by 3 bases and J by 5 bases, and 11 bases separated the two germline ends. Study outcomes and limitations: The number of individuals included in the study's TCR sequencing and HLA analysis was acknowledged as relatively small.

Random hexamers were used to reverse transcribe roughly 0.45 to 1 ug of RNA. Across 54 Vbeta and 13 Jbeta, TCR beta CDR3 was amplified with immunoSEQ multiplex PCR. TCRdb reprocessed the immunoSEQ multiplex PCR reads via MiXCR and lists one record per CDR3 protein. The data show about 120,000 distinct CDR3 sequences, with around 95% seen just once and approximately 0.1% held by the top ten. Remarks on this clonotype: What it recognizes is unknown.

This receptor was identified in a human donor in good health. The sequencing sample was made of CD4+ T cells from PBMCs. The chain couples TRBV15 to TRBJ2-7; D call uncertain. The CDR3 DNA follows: TGTGCCACCAGCAGTGCACGTGCGGACGAGCAGTACTTC. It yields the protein CATSSARADEQYF.